This T cell receptor (beta chain) came from a study of cytomegalovirus exposure and HLA in healthy donors. Vbeta (60) and Jbeta (13) primers were used in the PCR. Some clones are missing from TCRdb's copy, which holds only in-frame ones; the method was immunoSEQ multiplex PCR. Seen in this sample are roughly 120,000 clones; the ten most common clones hold about 6.8%. The sequence came from a man aged 35 to 55 in good health and CMV-seropositive. The specimen sequenced was PBMCs.

This CDR3 reads CASSLGLFQPQHF. CDR3 coding DNA: TGTGCCAGCAGCTTAGGGCTCTTTCAGCCCCAGCATTTT. The rearrangement uses TRBV7-2 and TRBJ1-5; D is undetermined. The CDR3 has 13 residues. The germline gives CDR1 SGHTA, CDR2 FQGNSA. The V and J ends lost 1 base and 6 bases respectively, with 7 bases between them.